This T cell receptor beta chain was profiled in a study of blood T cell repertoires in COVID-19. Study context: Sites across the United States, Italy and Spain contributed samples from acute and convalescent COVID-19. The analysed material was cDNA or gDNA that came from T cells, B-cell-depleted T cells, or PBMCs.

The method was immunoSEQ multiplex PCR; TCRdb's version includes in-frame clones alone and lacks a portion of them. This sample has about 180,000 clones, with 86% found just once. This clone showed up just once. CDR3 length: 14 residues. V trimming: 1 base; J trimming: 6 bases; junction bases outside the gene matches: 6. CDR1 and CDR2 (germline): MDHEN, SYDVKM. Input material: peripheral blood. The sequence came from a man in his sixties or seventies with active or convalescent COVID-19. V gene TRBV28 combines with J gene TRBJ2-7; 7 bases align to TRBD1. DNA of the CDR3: TGTGCCAGCAGTTTATCCAAACAGGGGTTCGAGCAGTACTTC. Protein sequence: CASSLSKQGFEQYF.